Shown below are 32 T cell receptor beta chains from a single sample sequenced in a study of blood T cell repertoires in COVID-19. Generated by immunoSEQ multiplex PCR, the TCRdb table keeps only in-frame clones and is missing some. The sample has approximately 250,000 clones, around 90% seen once. The specimen was peripheral blood. These receptors were taken from a man aged 25 to 40 with COVID-19, enrolled during active disease.

The chain has TRBV5-4 and TRBJ1-1; maybe TRBD1 (6 bases). Germline V lookup: CDR1 SGHNT, CDR2 YYREEE (reference sequence). The CDR3 sequence is 14 residues long. V was clipped by 0 bases and J by 8 bases, with 14 bases between them. The CDR3 spells CASSLAGVDSEAFF. The DNA for the CDR3 is TGTGCCAGCAGCTTGGCCGGGGTGGACAGCGAAGCTTTCTTT. Drawing the rest from reference TRBV5-4 and TRBJ1-1, the complete variable domain is ETGVTQSPTHLIKTRGQQVTLRCSSQSGHNTVSWYQQALGQGPQFIFQYYREEENGRGNFPPRFSGLQFPNYSSELNVNALELDDSALYLCASSLAGVDSEAFFGQGTRLTVV.

The gene calls are TRBV10-1 and TRBJ2-3; D may be TRBD1 (6 bases). Trimming removed 2 bases at V and 1 base at J, with 7 bases between. The CDR3 sequence is 14 residues long. The germline gives CDR1 WNHNN, CDR2 SYGVQD (reference sequence). Here the CDR3 reads CASSEDRRTDTQYF. In nucleotides, the CDR3 is TGCGCCAGCAGTGAGGACAGGCGCACAGATACGCAGTATTTT.

This chain uses TRBV7-9 with TRBJ1-3, with 7 bases matching TRBD1. V was pared by 1 base and J by 2 bases, with 5 bases of the junction left unmatched. CDR1 and CDR2 (germline): SEHNR, FQNEAQ (reference sequence). The CDR3 spans 16 residues. The CDR3 bases are TGTGCCAGCAGCTTAGTCTCAGGGGGTACTGGAAACACCATATATTTT. Encoded protein: CASSLVSGGTGNTIYF.

This rearrangement joins TRBV29-1 to TRBJ2-5, with 12 nucleotides matching TRBD2. V was clipped by 8 bases and J by 2 bases; unmatched bases: 6. Looked up from germline, CDR1 is SQVTM and CDR2 is ANQGSEA. The CDR3 is 14 amino acids. This chain's CDR3 is CSFRLAGAQETQYF. The CDR3 region has the DNA TGCAGCTTCAGACTAGCGGGAGCTCAAGAGACCCAGTACTTC.

The rearrangement links TRBV3-1 (or the pseudogene TRBV3-2) to TRBJ1-5; possible D gene TRBD1, 5 bases. V lost 0 bases and J lost 9, with 15 bases in between. Per germline, CDR1 LGHDT and CDR2 YNNKEL (reference sequence). The CDR3 loop spans 15 amino acids. The chain's CDR3 is CASSQDRVSASPQHF. CDR3 sequence (DNA): TGTGCCAGCAGCCAAGACAGGGTTTCGGCATCGCCCCAGCATTTT.

The chain combines TRBV5-6 with TRBJ2-1, with TRBD2 as a possible D gene (5 bases). CDR3 length equals 13 residues. Per the germline V gene, CDR1 is SGHDT and CDR2 is YYEEEE. Trimming pared 0 bases from V and 8 bases from J, leaving 9 bases between. The CDR3 DNA reads as TGTGCCAGCAGCTTGGCTGGAGCGGATGAGCAGTTCTTC. It encodes CASSLAGADEQFF.

The rearrangement uses TRBV4-1 and TRBJ2-7; unclear D gene. The CDR3 totals 15 residues. V was pared by 1 base and J by 3 bases, with 13 bases between. Germline-derived CDR1 and CDR2 are MGHRA and YSYEKL. The CDR3 coding sequence is TGCGCCAGCAGCCAAGGGGCCGTAATTTACTACGAGCAGTACTTC. It encodes CASSQGAVIYYEQYF.

The chain carries TRBV30 and TRBJ1-1; unclear D gene. Germline assignment: CDR1 GTSNPN and CDR2 SVGIG (reference sequence). This CDR3 spans 13 amino acids. Trimming stripped 2 bases from V and 1 base from J, with 8 bases between. This CDR3 reads CAWSMTPNTEAFF. DNA of the CDR3: TGTGCCTGGAGTATGACACCGAACACTGAAGCTTTCTTT. Supplemented by reference TRBV30 and TRBJ1-1, the full variable domain reads SQTIHQWPATLVQPVGSPLSLECTVEGTSNPNLYWYRQAAGRGLQLLFYSVGIGQISSEVPQNLSASRPQDRQFILSSKKLLLSDSGFYLCAWSMTPNTEAFFGQGTRLTVV.

The rearrangement links TRBV27 to TRBJ1-2; maybe TRBD1 (6 bases). Per the germline V gene, CDR1 is MNHEY and CDR2 is SMNVEV (reference sequence). This CDR3 is 16 amino acids long. V was shortened by 5 bases and J by 6 bases, with 22 bases between the two germline ends. The CDR3 nucleotides read TGTGCCAGCAGTCCTAACAGGGCCGAATTCCTGCATGGCTACACCTTC. The encoded protein is CASSPNRAEFLHGYTF.

This chain links TRBV13 with TRBJ2-4, with D unresolved. The V gene's germline CDR1 is PRHDT and CDR2 FYEKMQ (reference sequence). CDR3 size: 15 residues. Trimming pared 4 bases from V and 0 bases from J, leaving 10 bases between. CDR3 loop: CASSSTTLAKNIQYF. In DNA, the CDR3 is TGTGCCAGCAGCTCCACGACTCTAGCCAAAAACATTCAGTACTTC.

The chain carries TRBV6-4 and TRBJ2-3, with 12 bases fitting TRBD2. Unmatched junction bases numbered 6, after V lost 1 base and J lost 7 bases. Germline V gene data show CDR1 as MRHNA and CDR2 as SNTAGT. There are 16 residues in the CDR3. CDR3 coding DNA: TGTGCCAGCAGTGACTTTGGACTAGCGGGGATACATACGCAGTATTTT. It encodes CASSDFGLAGIHTQYF.

V and J are TRBV9 and TRBJ1-1, with D possibly TRBD1 on 5 matching bases. Between the trimmed V and J ends, which lost 3 bases and 8 bases, there was a span of 14 bases. Germline lookup yields CDR1 SGDLS and CDR2 YYNGEE. CDR3 length: 13 residues. The CDR3 DNA follows: TGTGCCAGCAGCGCGACAGCTTGGGGCGAAGCTTTCTTT. Residues: CASSATAWGEAFF.

The rearrangement joins TRBV19 to TRBJ2-3, with TRBD2 identical over 11 bases. Germline V gene data show CDR1 as LNHDA and CDR2 as SQIVND (reference sequence). This CDR3 contains 18 residues. Trimming cost V 1 base and J 2 bases; bases outside gene matches: 8. CDR3 nucleotides: TGTGCCAGTAGTATAGGGTCTAGCGGGGGGATGAACACAGATACGCAGTATTTT. Translating gives CASSIGSSGGMNTDTQYF.

V is TRBV5-1 and J is TRBJ1-6; no clear D gene. V lost 1 base to trimming and J lost 5 bases, with 10 bases between them. Germline V gives CDR1 SGHRS, CDR2 YFSETQ. The CDR3 totals 15 residues. CDR3 protein: CASSLSPSHNSPLHF. The CDR3 coding sequence is TGCGCCAGCAGCTTGAGCCCCTCTCATAATTCACCCCTCCACTTT.

V is TRBV18 and J is TRBJ2-7; D possibly uses TRBD1 or TRBD2 (5 bases each). Germline lookup yields CDR1 KGHSH and CDR2 LQKENI. Trimming left V 8 bases short and J 3 bases short, with 17 bases between. The CDR3 sequence is 14 residues long. The CDR3 spells CASALGAGNYEQYF. As DNA, the CDR3 is TGTGCCAGCGCACTAGGGGCAGGGAACTACGAGCAGTACTTC.

This rearrangement joins TRBV27 to TRBJ1-4; 7 bases fit TRBD1. Trimming at V came to 6 bases and at J to 8 bases, leaving 18 bases not matched to a gene. Germline assignment: CDR1 MNHEY and CDR2 SMNVEV (reference sequence). This CDR3 contains 17 residues. The CDR3 nucleotides read TGTGCCAGCAGACAGGACAGGCGAGGGATCGGTGTCGAAAAACTGTTTTTT. It specifies CASRQDRRGIGVEKLFF.

The chain joins TRBV19 to TRBJ1-5; TRBD1 might be the D (6 bases). The CDR3 is 18 residues long. Deletions cut 7 bases from V and 2 bases from J, with 24 bases between. Germline V gene data show CDR1 as LNHDA and CDR2 as SQIVND (reference sequence). CDR3 bases: TGTGCCAGTATCGATATTGGGCTACAGGGCCGGGGCAATCAGCCCCAGCATTTT. The encoded protein is CASIDIGLQGRGNQPQHF.

This clone was observed a handful of times. The chain employs TRBV5-6 and TRBJ2-7, with no clear D. Germline-derived CDR1 and CDR2 are SGHDT and YYEEEE. There are 13 residues in the CDR3. Trimming took 5 bases from V and 0 from J, leaving 9 bases between them. This CDR3 reads CASSPGISYEQYF. For the CDR3, the DNA is TGTGCCAGCAGTCCGGGTATCTCCTACGAGCAGTACTTC.

The V and J genes are TRBV25-1 and TRBJ1-2; 12 nucleotides agree with TRBD1. Germline CDR1 MGHDK, CDR2 SYGVNS. This CDR3 contains 15 residues. V lost 3 bases to trimming and J lost 9 bases; unmatched junction nucleotides: 8. The CDR3 sequence is CASSDRGTGGARYTF. The CDR3 DNA reads as TGTGCCAGCAGTGACCGCGGGACAGGGGGCGCGCGCTACACCTTC.

The chain combines TRBV27 with TRBJ2-7; a possible D gene is TRBD1 (6 bases). Germline-derived CDR1 and CDR2 are MNHEY and SMNVEV (reference sequence). Trimming shortened V by 6 bases and J by 1 base, and 19 bases separated the two germline ends. This CDR3 is built from 16 residues. This chain's CDR3 is CASSRVPGQGSYEQYF. The CDR3, as DNA: TGTGCCAGCAGCAGAGTCCCAGGGCAGGGGTCCTACGAGCAGTACTTC.

V is TRBV5-1 and J is TRBJ2-1; the D gene is possibly TRBD1 (7 bases). Germline lookup yields CDR1 SGHRS and CDR2 YFSETQ. The CDR3 loop spans 16 amino acids. The V and J ends lost 1 base and 3 bases respectively, with 14 bases between them. CDR3 sequence: CASSLFQGGGYNEQFF. The CDR3 DNA sequence: TGCGCCAGCAGCTTGTTCCAGGGGGGCGGCTACAATGAGCAGTTCTTC.

This chain connects TRBV28 to TRBJ1-2; TRBD1 matches at 12 bases. CDR3 length: 15 amino acids. Germline V lookup: CDR1 MDHEN, CDR2 SYDVKM. J lost 7 bases, V lost 6 bases, and 9 bases had no gene match. CDR3 in amino acids: CASRPGTGGLGGYTF. CDR3 DNA sequence: TGTGCCAGCAGACCCGGGACAGGGGGCTTGGGTGGCTACACCTTC.

The rearrangement uses TRBV5-6 and TRBJ2-7, with D maybe TRBD1 (5 bases). The CDR3 is 15 amino acids. V lost 2 bases and J 2 bases, leaving 14 bases between the germline ends. Germline values: CDR1 SGHDT, CDR2 YYEEEE. DNA for the CDR3: TGTGCCAGCAGCTTCAGGGTTTACCCAGCCTACGAGCAGTACTTC. It yields the protein CASSFRVYPAYEQYF.

V and J are TRBV11-2 and TRBJ2-3, with 8 bases aligning to TRBD2. Germline CDR1 is SGHAT and CDR2 is FQNNGV. The CDR3 consists of 13 residues. V dropped 5 bases and J dropped 4; count of bases not matched to a gene: 2. CDR3 amino acids: CASSPGGSDTQYF. CDR3 DNA sequence: TGTGCCAGCAGCCCGGGGGGGTCAGATACGCAGTATTTT.

The gene calls are TRBV6-5 and TRBJ1-4, with a weak D call TRBD1 (5 bases). The V and J ends lost 6 bases and 3 bases respectively, with 11 bases between them. The CDR3 covers 14 residues. Germline CDR1 MNHEY, CDR2 SVGAGI. CDR3 sequence reads: CASRRGGANEKLFF. The CDR3 DNA reads as TGTGCCAGCAGACGGGGGGGGGCTAATGAAAAACTGTTTTTT.

This sequence joins TRBV6-4 and TRBJ1-5; the match to TRBD1 covers 9 bases. Germline-derived CDR1 and CDR2 are MRHNA and SNTAGT. The trim removed 4 bases at V and 6 bases at J, leaving 1 base unmatched. There are 13 residues in the CDR3. The CDR3 loop reads CASSVDRGQPQHF. The DNA for the CDR3 is TGTGCCAGCAGTGTGGACAGGGGTCAGCCCCAGCATTTT.

This chain links TRBV2 with TRBJ1-5; the D gene is possibly TRBD1 (6 bases). Germline V gene sequence: CDR1 SNHLY, CDR2 FYNNEI. The V end lost 1 base, the J end lost 0 bases, and 13 bases lay between the germline ends. This CDR3 is built from 17 residues. CDR3 coding DNA: TGTGCCAGCAGTGAAGTCAGGACAGCTTATAGCAATCAGCCCCAGCATTTT. It encodes CASSEVRTAYSNQPQHF.

Only one count was recorded for this clone. The rearrangement links TRBV6-5 to TRBJ2-1; TRBD1 might be the D (7 bases). Germline values: CDR1 MNHEY, CDR2 SVGAGI. V lost 7 bases and J lost 4, with 17 bases in between. CDR3 length: 15 amino acids. The CDR3 DNA follows: TGTGCCAGCACCCCGGAGGCAGGGGGGTACAATGAGCAGTTCTTC. Translating gives CASTPEAGGYNEQFF.

The chain couples TRBV19 to TRBJ1-1; D gene ambiguous. Germline CDR1 and CDR2: LNHDA and SQIVND (reference sequence). The length of the CDR3 is 13 residues. Trimming pared 5 bases from V and 1 base from J, leaving 8 bases between. The CDR3, as DNA: TGTGCCAGTAGTTCATACACGAACACTGAAGCTTTCTTT. Translation: CASSSYTNTEAFF. The variable domain in full, completed from reference TRBV19 and TRBJ1-1, reads DGGITQSPKYLFRKEGQNVTLSCEQNLNHDAMYWYRQDPGQGLRLIYYSQIVNDFQKGDIAEGYSVSREKKESFPLTVTSAQKNPTAFYLCASSSYTNTEAFFGQGTRLTVV.

This sequence joins TRBV6-5 and TRBJ2-5, with 7 bases fitting TRBD1. Germline lookup yields CDR1 MNHEY and CDR2 SVGAGI. V lost 6 bases and J lost 5; bases outside the gene matches: 6. The CDR3 totals 13 residues. CDR3 in amino acids: CASRLDRAETQYF. In DNA form, the CDR3 reads TGTGCCAGCAGACTTGACAGGGCGGAGACCCAGTACTTC.

The chain has TRBV19 and TRBJ1-5, with 7 bases fitting TRBD1. J lost 2 bases, V lost 4 bases, and 5 bases had no gene match. CDR1 is LNHDA and CDR2 is SQIVND in the germline V gene (reference sequence). The CDR3 is 15 residues long. The CDR3 here is CASSKTGQGNQPQHF. The CDR3, as DNA: TGTGCCAGTAGTAAAACCGGACAGGGCAATCAGCCCCAGCATTTT.

J is TRBJ1-2 and V is TRBV7-9, with D perhaps matching TRBD1 (5 bases). The CDR3 consists of 14 residues. Trimming took off 4 bases at V and 4 bases at J, with 13 bases between the two ends. Germline V gene lookup returns CDR1 SEHNR and CDR2 FQNEAQ (reference sequence). The CDR3 DNA is TGTGCCAGCAGCTCCTCGGGGAGGGGCTATGGCTACACCTTC. Encoded protein: CASSSSGRGYGYTF.